This passage covers 10 T cell receptor beta chains from one sample sequenced in a study of blood T cell repertoires in COVID-19. Produced via immunoSEQ multiplex PCR; TCRdb's table is partial and in-frame only. Of 77,000 or so clones listed, around 83% are singletons. Sample: peripheral blood. These receptors all come from a man aged 30-40 years with COVID-19, enrolled during active disease.

A few counts support this clone. The gene calls are TRBV4-2 and TRBJ1-5; D is possibly TRBD1 (6 bases). V lost 3 bases and J 4 bases, leaving 13 bases between the germline ends. Germline CDR1 and CDR2: LGHNA and YNFKEQ. CDR3 length: 15 residues. CDR3 amino acids: CASSQESDRNQPQHF. Here the CDR3 DNA reads TGTGCCAGCAGCCAGGAATCGGACAGAAATCAGCCCCAGCATTTT.

This clone appeared once. The chain links TRBV28 to TRBJ1-2, with 7 bases lining up with TRBD1. V dropped 0 bases and J dropped 8; count of bases not matched to a gene: 9. CDR1 and CDR2 (germline): MDHEN, SYDVKM. The CDR3 runs 15 residues. The DNA for the CDR3 is TGTGCCAGCAGTTTATGGTTAGGGGACAGTCTCGGCTACACCTTC. Translating it yields CASSLWLGDSLGYTF.

The rearrangement uses TRBV7-9 and TRBJ2-3, with TRBD1 identical over 9 bases. CDR1 and CDR2 from the germline V gene are SEHNR and FQNEAQ (reference sequence). V was pared by 5 bases and J by 4 bases, with 4 bases of the junction left unmatched. This CDR3 has 14 residues. The DNA of the CDR3 is TGTGCCAGCAGCCCGGGACAGGGTGCAGATACGCAGTATTTT. Encoded protein: CASSPGQGADTQYF. Looking up the rest from reference TRBV7-9 and TRBJ2-3 gives the full variable domain: DTGVSQNPRHKITKRGQNVTFRCDPISEHNRLYWYRQTLGQGPEFLTYFQNEAQLEKSRLLSDRFSAERPKGSFSTLEIQRTEQGDSAMYLCASSPGQGADTQYFGPGTRLTVL.

The chain couples TRBV5-1 to TRBJ1-2, with D perhaps matching TRBD1 (5 bases). There are 14 residues in the CDR3. From germline, CDR1 is SGHRS and CDR2 YFSETQ. Trimming cost V 5 bases and J 4 bases, with 15 bases left between them. CDR3 amino acids: CASSSDSDSYGYTF. Here the CDR3 DNA reads TGCGCCAGCAGTTCTGACAGTGATTCCTATGGCTACACCTTC.

In its sample, this clone was seen once. The chain combines TRBV7-2 with TRBJ2-5; 10 nucleotides agree with TRBD1. Germline CDR1 SGHTA, CDR2 FQGNSA. Trimming removed 5 bases from V and 2 bases from J; junction bases left unmatched: 2. This CDR3 comprises 14 residues. CDR3: CASSRGQGQETQYF. CDR3 bases: TGTGCCAGCAGCCGGGGACAGGGGCAAGAGACCCAGTACTTC. Filled out from reference TRBV7-2 and TRBJ2-5, the complete variable domain reads GAGVSQSPSNKVTEKGKDVELRCDPISGHTALYWYRQSLGQGLEFLIYFQGNSAPDKSGLPSDRFSAERTGGSVSTLTIQRTQQEDSAVYLCASSRGQGQETQYFGPGTRLLVL.

The chain is built from TRBV4-1 and TRBJ2-3, with 7 bases identical to TRBD2. V dropped 2 bases and J dropped 5; count of bases not matched to a gene: 7. Looked up from germline, CDR1 is MGHRA and CDR2 is YSYEKL. The CDR3 has 15 residues. The CDR3 region has the DNA TGCGCCAGCAGCCAAATACCGGCTAGCGGAGATACGCAGTATTTT. It encodes CASSQIPASGDTQYF.

The V gene is TRBV21-1, the J gene TRBJ2-1; TRBD1 is the table's D call, not checked against the DNA. TRBV21-1 is noted as a pseudogene. This CDR3 is built from 17 residues. CDR3: CASSKGKSGKSRNEQFF. The CDR3 DNA reads TGTGCCAGCAGCAAAGGAAAGTCAGGGAAAAGCAGGAATGAGCAGTTCTTC.

The chain uses TRBV6-5 and TRBJ1-2; 10 bases align to TRBD1. There are 14 residues in the CDR3. From germline, CDR1 is MNHEY and CDR2 SVGAGI. V was pared by 7 bases and J by 3 bases, with 5 bases of the junction left unmatched. The CDR3 spells CASIGQGVYYGYTF. CDR3 bases: TGTGCCAGCATTGGACAGGGGGTATACTATGGCTACACCTTC.

Details on this clone: Other nucleotide sequences in the sample specify the same CDR3. The chain recombines TRBV7-9 with TRBJ2-7, with 8 bases fitting TRBD2. Germline V lookup: CDR1 SEHNR, CDR2 FQNEAQ (reference sequence). The V and J ends lost 5 bases and 6 bases, in that order; junction bases with no gene match: 6. CDR3 size: 13 residues. Here the CDR3 DNA reads TGTGCCAGCAGCATCGGACTAGCAGGCGAGCAGTACTTC. This encodes CASSIGLAGEQYF.

This clone was counted a single time. This chain uses TRBV7-2 with TRBJ1-5; a possible D gene is TRBD1 (6 bases). The CDR3 covers 14 residues. Germline assignment: CDR1 SGHTA and CDR2 FQGNSA. V gave up 1 base and J gave up 6 bases, with 10 bases separating them. The CDR3 coding sequence is TGTGCCAGCAGCTTAGGACAGGCTCCTCAGCCCCAGCATTTT. This gives the protein CASSLGQAPQPQHF. The whole variable domain, remainder taken from reference TRBV7-2 and TRBJ1-5, is GAGVSQSPSNKVTEKGKDVELRCDPISGHTALYWYRQSLGQGLEFLIYFQGNSAPDKSGLPSDRFSAERTGGSVSTLTIQRTQQEDSAVYLCASSLGQAPQPQHFGDGTRLSIL.